Listed below are T cell receptor beta chains from one sample, sequenced in a study of blood T cells in healthy people across ages. MiXCR was run by TCRdb on the 5' RACE reads, yielding one entry per CDR3 protein. The sample has 1 million to 1.2 million distinct CDR3 sequences; around two fifths are singletons. The sequenced material came from blood. These receptors all stem from a young man in good health. CDR3s include the opening cysteine and the closing phenylalanine or tryptophan. A D gene is named only where the DNA matches it firmly. A row's size may be missing; if present it is once, few, many or a size class.

V: TRBV4-2
size: NA
D: TRBD2
J: TRBJ2-2
DNA: TGTGCCAGCAGCCAAGAGATGGCGGGGGGAAGGGGCGGGGAGCTGTTTTTT
CDR3: CASSQEMAGGRGGELFF

V: TRBV6-5
size: NA
D: NA
J: TRBJ2-3
DNA: TGTGCCAGCAGCCCCAGTTGGGGTAATCCGCAGTATTTT
CDR3: CASSPSWGNPQYF

V: TRBV12-3/TRBV12-4
size: few
D: TRBD2
J: TRBJ2-7
DNA: TGTGCCAGCAGTCCCCCCGGGACTACCTACGAGCAGTACTTC
CDR3: CASSPPGTTYEQYF

V: TRBV12-3/TRBV12-4
size: NA
D: NA
J: TRBJ1-2
DNA: TGTGCCAGCAGTTTAGGGAGTGAGGATGGCTACACCTTC
CDR3: CASSLGSEDGYTF

V: TRBV10-3
size: few
D: NA
J: TRBJ1-2
DNA: TGTGCCATCAGTGAGGGGGATAGGTACTATGGCTACACCTTC
CDR3: CAISEGDRYYGYTF

V: TRBV9
size: NA
D: NA
J: TRBJ2-1
DNA: TGTGCCAGCAGCGTAGCTAGCCCAAGCTCCTACAATGAGCAGTTCTTC
CDR3: CASSVASPSSYNEQFF

V: TRBV7-9
size: NA
D: TRBD1
J: TRBJ1-1
DNA: TGTGCCAGCAGCTTAGCCGGGACAGGGGTCACTGAAGCTTTCTTT
CDR3: CASSLAGTGVTEAFF

V: TRBV6-6
size: NA
D: NA
J: TRBJ1-4
DNA: TGTGCCAGCAGTCCCCAGGGACCAGAAAAACTGTTTTTT
CDR3: CASSPQGPEKLFF

V: TRBV4-3
size: NA
D: NA
J: TRBJ1-6
DNA: TGCGCCAGCAGCCAAGCCCAGGGAGCAGGGACTAATTCACCCCTCCACTTT
CDR3: CASSQAQGAGTNSPLHF

V: TRBV24-1
size: few
D: TRBD2
J: TRBJ2-5
DNA: TGTGCCACCAGTGAGGGGACTAGCTGGGAGACCCAGTACTTC
CDR3: CATSEGTSWETQYF

V: TRBV10-3
size: NA
D: TRBD2
J: TRBJ2-1
DNA: TGTGCCATCAGTGAGTTAGGACTAGCGGGGAGCGCCTACAATGAGCAGTTCTTC
CDR3: CAISELGLAGSAYNEQFF

V: TRBV28
size: few
D: NA
J: TRBJ1-5
DNA: TGTGCCAGCACCCCGGGCTTGGGGGTCGGCAATCAGCCCCAGCATTTT
CDR3: CASTPGLGVGNQPQHF

V: TRBV4-1
size: NA
D: NA
J: TRBJ1-6
DNA: TGCGCCAGCAGCCAAGCGGACCAAAGCTCCTATAATTCACCCCTCCACTTT
CDR3: CASSQADQSSYNSPLHF

V: TRBV27
size: NA
D: NA
J: TRBJ1-5
DNA: TGTGCCAGCAGTTTGTTTGGGGCGGACCGTGGGCAGCCCCAGCATTTT
CDR3: CASSLFGADRGQPQHF

V: TRBV2
size: once
D: NA
J: TRBJ1-2
DNA: TGTGCCAGCTCCGAAAGGTCCAGGGGCGGCTATGGCTACACCTTC
CDR3: CASSERSRGGYGYTF

V: TRBV4-2
size: NA
D: TRBD2
J: TRBJ2-3
DNA: TGTGCCAGCAGCTGGGGGACTAGCGGGGCTGCTAGCACAGATACGCAGTATTTT
CDR3: CASSWGTSGAASTDTQYF

V: TRBV20-1
size: few
D: NA
J: TRBJ1-1
DNA: TGCAGCCACGGGGTCCTGAACACTGAAGCTTTCTTT
CDR3: CSHGVLNTEAFF

V: TRBV29-1
size: NA
D: NA
J: TRBJ1-1
DNA: TGCAGCGTGGTAGTAGGCGGCACTGAAGCTTTCTTT
CDR3: CSVVVGGTEAFF

V: TRBV27
size: few
D: NA
J: TRBJ2-3
DNA: TGTGCCAGCAGGACCCTTCTAGTCGGAACAGATACGCAGTATTTT
CDR3: CASRTLLVGTDTQYF

V: TRBV12-3/TRBV12-4
size: NA
D: NA
J: TRBJ1-1
DNA: TGTGCCAGTAGTCCGACGGGGAGGCACACTGAAGCTTTCTTT
CDR3: CASSPTGRHTEAFF

V: TRBV12-3/TRBV12-4
size: NA
D: NA
J: TRBJ1-1
DNA: TGTGCCAGCAGTACCCGGGGAGGGGGTGGCACTGAAGCTTTCTTT
CDR3: CASSTRGGGGTEAFF

V: TRBV29-1
size: few
D: TRBD1
J: TRBJ2-5
DNA: TGCAGCGTGCGGCCGGGACAGAAGATACAAGAGACCCAGTACTTC
CDR3: CSVRPGQKIQETQYF

V: TRBV6-1
size: NA
D: NA
J: TRBJ1-6
DNA: TGTGCCACCTACGTTCGGACGAACTCACCCCTCCACTTT
CDR3: CATYVRTNSPLHF

V: TRBV4-2
size: NA
D: NA
J: TRBJ2-3
DNA: TGTGCCAGCAGCCACGGTAGCGCTAGCACAGATACGCAGTATTTT
CDR3: CASSHGSASTDTQYF

V: TRBV11-1
size: NA
D: NA
J: TRBJ1-1
DNA: TGTGCCAGCAGCGGGACTTCTGGGGCTTTCTTT
CDR3: CASSGTSGAFF

V: TRBV9
size: NA
D: NA
J: TRBJ2-1
DNA: TGTGCCAGCAGCGTAGGCCCCACCCGTTACAATGAGCAGTTCTTC
CDR3: CASSVGPTRYNEQFF

V: TRBV4-2
size: NA
D: NA
J: TRBJ2-7
DNA: TGTGCCAGCAGCCAAGAGGCGACGACCTACGAGCAGTACTTC
CDR3: CASSQEATTYEQYF

V: TRBV7-3
size: NA
D: NA
J: TRBJ2-1
DNA: TGTGCCAGCAGCTTAAATTCAGGTTACAATGAGCAGTTCTTC
CDR3: CASSLNSGYNEQFF

V: TRBV3-1
size: NA
D: NA
J: TRBJ2-3
DNA: TGTGCCAGCAGCCAAGGGCGGATAGCAGATACGCAGTATTTT
CDR3: CASSQGRIADTQYF

V: TRBV7-2
size: few
D: NA
J: TRBJ2-1
DNA: TGTGCCAGCAGCCCAAGGAGGCAACCTAGCAATGAGCAGTTCTTC
CDR3: CASSPRRQPSNEQFF

V: TRBV20-1
size: few
D: NA
J: TRBJ1-2
DNA: TGCAGTGCTAGAGATAGTGCAGAGCCCCACTATGGCTACACCTTC
CDR3: CSARDSAEPHYGYTF

V: TRBV6-2/TRBV6-3
size: many
D: NA
J: TRBJ2-6
DNA: TGTGCCAGCAGTCCGACAGGTTCTGGGGCCAACGTCCTGACTTTC
CDR3: CASSPTGSGANVLTF

V: TRBV20-1
size: few
D: NA
J: TRBJ2-5
DNA: TGCAGTGCTAGAGCGGGGGTGGAAGAGACCCAGTACTTC
CDR3: CSARAGVEETQYF

V: TRBV27
size: NA
D: NA
J: TRBJ1-5
DNA: TGTGCCAGCAGTCCAGTAAGGGGAAATAGCAATCAGCCCCAGCATTTT
CDR3: CASSPVRGNSNQPQHF

V: TRBV6-2/TRBV6-3
size: NA
D: NA
J: TRBJ1-5
DNA: TGTGCCAGCAGTTACGGCCAGGGCTACCATAGCAATCAGCCCCAGCATTTT
CDR3: CASSYGQGYHSNQPQHF

V: TRBV7-9
size: NA
D: NA
J: TRBJ1-1
DNA: TGTGCTGGCAGAATAGACAGCGCTGAAGCTTTCTTT
CDR3: CAGRIDSAEAFF

V: TRBV28
size: few
D: NA
J: TRBJ2-1
DNA: TGTGCCAGCAGTCTCGAAATGAGCTCCTACAATGAGCAGTTCTTC
CDR3: CASSLEMSSYNEQFF

V: TRBV6-5
size: NA
D: NA
J: TRBJ1-1
DNA: TGTGCCAGCAGTTACCCCGAAAACACTGAAGCTTTCTTT
CDR3: CASSYPENTEAFF

V: TRBV2
size: NA
D: NA
J: TRBJ1-4
DNA: TGTGCCGGCAGAGGATTTACCTGGGGCAGGGGAAATGAAAAACTGTTTTTT
CDR3: CAGRGFTWGRGNEKLFF

V: TRBV29-1
size: NA
D: NA
J: TRBJ1-1
DNA: TGCAGCGTCCAGGGCGTAATGAACACTGAAGCTTTCTTT
CDR3: CSVQGVMNTEAFF

V: TRBV5-1
size: NA
D: NA
J: TRBJ2-1
DNA: TGCGCCAGCCGGGACCCAGCCTACAATGAGCAGTTCTTC
CDR3: CASRDPAYNEQFF

V: TRBV11-2
size: NA
D: NA
J: TRBJ2-1
DNA: TGTGCCAGCAGCTCCAGGAGATGGGATGAGCAGTTCTTC
CDR3: CASSSRRWDEQFF

V: TRBV5-1
size: NA
D: NA
J: TRBJ1-1
DNA: TGCGCCAGCAGCTTAGATCCTCCCGAGGACGCGGGCACTGAAGCTTTCTTT
CDR3: CASSLDPPEDAGTEAFF

V: TRBV12-3/TRBV12-4
size: NA
D: NA
J: TRBJ2-7
DNA: TGTGCCAGCAGCACATCGGGCGTCAGCTCCTACAATGAGCAGTACTTC
CDR3: CASSTSGVSSYNEQYF

V: TRBV5-1
size: NA
D: NA
J: TRBJ2-3
DNA: TGCGCCAGCAGCTCCGGGACGGGGATATTGACGCAGTATTTT
CDR3: CASSSGTGILTQYF

V: TRBV20-1
size: NA
D: NA
J: TRBJ1-5
DNA: TGCAGTGCTAGAGTTCCCCCTCTAACTGAGAAATATAGCAATCAGCCCCAGCATTTT
CDR3: CSARVPPLTEKYSNQPQHF

V: TRBV20-1
size: NA
D: NA
J: TRBJ2-7
DNA: TGCGGTGCTAGAGTATACAATGAGCAGTACTTC
CDR3: CGARVYNEQYF

V: TRBV5-1
size: few
D: TRBD1
J: TRBJ2-3
DNA: TGCGCCAGCGCCCTACAGGGGGCAACAGATACGCAGTATTTT
CDR3: CASALQGATDTQYF

V: TRBV2
size: many
D: TRBD1
J: TRBJ1-2
DNA: TGTGCCAGCAGTGGGACAGGGGGCTATGGCTACACCTTC
CDR3: CASSGTGGYGYTF

V: TRBV12-3/TRBV12-4
size: NA
D: NA
J: TRBJ2-7
DNA: TGTGCCAGCAGTCGTCGTGGTAAGACCTACGAGCAGTACTTC
CDR3: CASSRRGKTYEQYF

V: TRBV20-1
size: NA
D: NA
J: TRBJ2-7
DNA: TGCAGTGCTAGAGCCAAAAACTACGAGCAGTACTTC
CDR3: CSARAKNYEQYF

V: TRBV4-3
size: NA
D: NA
J: TRBJ2-2
DNA: TGCGCCAGCAGCCAAGGAAGCCAGATTACCGGGAAGCTGTTTTTT
CDR3: CASSQGSQITGKLFF

V: TRBV25-1
size: few
D: NA
J: TRBJ1-2
DNA: TGTGCCAGCAGTGATGAGGGCTATGGCTACACCTTC
CDR3: CASSDEGYGYTF